This record concerns one T cell receptor (beta chain) sequence. Antigen specificity is unknown. One heparinised draw of blood, averaging roughly 110 mL, came from each donor. Since all of the isolated RNA was reverse transcribed, expressed TCRB transcripts were what got sequenced. Generated by immunoSEQ multiplex PCR, the TCRdb table keeps only in-frame clones and is missing some. The table records under 400,000 clones, around an eighth of them present only once. The V segment lost 4 bases and the J segment 6 bases; nucleotides outside the gene matches: 18. This CDR3 is built from 18 residues. Germline-derived CDR1 and CDR2 are MDHEN and SYDVKM. This record comes from a study of beta chain features in type 1 diabetes. Whole-study findings and limits: Moderate yet significant TCRB CDR3 shortening was seen in Type 1 diabetes patients in all four CD4+ subsets.

The receptor comes from a man between 18 and 29 years old in good health. Source material: naive CD4+ T cells from blood. The chain recombines TRBV28 with TRBJ2-1; 7 bases are a match to TRBD1. CDR3 DNA sequence: TGTGCCAGCAGTTCCTTCGAAGGGACAGCTTTTTGGGGCAATGAGCAGTTCTTC. Protein: CASSSFEGTAFWGNEQFF. Supplemented by reference TRBV28 and TRBJ2-1, the full variable domain reads DVKVTQSSRYLVKRTGEKVFLECVQDMDHENMFWYRQDPGLGLRLIYFSYDVKMKEKGDIPEGYSVSREKKERFSLILESASTNQTSMYLCASSSFEGTAFWGNEQFFGPGTRLTVL.